The 24 T cell receptor beta chains reported below all come from one sample, sequenced in a study of neoadjuvant anti-PD-1 for oral cavity cancer. Sequencing was performed with immunoSEQ multiplex PCR; in TCRdb, only in-frame clones are kept and a portion is missing. The sample contains about 14,000 clones, 62% of which appear only once. Specimen: PBMCs, collected before nivolumab (anti-PD-1) treatment. The source is a person aged 35-80 years with oral cavity squamous cell carcinoma.

The chain has TRBV6-4 and TRBJ2-5, with 9 bases aligning to TRBD2. The germline gives CDR1 MRHNA, CDR2 SNTAGT. V was clipped by 3 bases and J by 4 bases; unmatched bases: 6. This CDR3 is 15 amino acids long. CDR3 sequence: CASSESAGGSETQYF. CDR3 in DNA: TGTGCCAGCAGTGAATCAGCGGGGGGTTCAGAGACCCAGTACTTC.

The genes are TRBV20-1 and TRBJ1-1, with D hard to call. The germline gives CDR1 DFQATT, CDR2 SNEGSKA (reference sequence). The CDR3 consists of 10 residues. V was pared by 6 bases and J by 8 bases, with 10 bases between. Written as DNA, the CDR3 is TGCAGTGCAGCAAACTTAGAAGCTTTCTTT. Translation gives CSAANLEAFF.

The chain links TRBV7-2 to TRBJ2-1; 13 nucleotides align to TRBD2. Germline CDR1 and CDR2: SGHTA and FQGNSA. V trimming: 5 bases; J trimming: 6 bases; junction bases outside the gene matches: 4. The CDR3 runs 15 residues. CDR3 in DNA: TGTGCCAGCAGCCCAGGACTAGCGGGGGCCAATGAGCAGTTCTTC. Translation: CASSPGLAGANEQFF.

The genes are TRBV30 and TRBJ2-1; D tentatively fits TRBD1 or TRBD2 (5 bases each). V was pared by 7 bases and J by 5 bases, with 9 bases between. The V gene's germline CDR1 is GTSNPN and CDR2 SVGIG (reference sequence). This CDR3 region has 11 residues. The CDR3 loop is CASGQNNEQFF. CDR3 nucleotide sequence: TGTGCCTCGGGGCAGAACAATGAGCAGTTCTTC.

This sequence joins TRBV27 and TRBJ1-5; the match to TRBD1 covers 8 bases. Germline V lookup: CDR1 MNHEY, CDR2 SMNVEV (reference sequence). Unmatched junction bases numbered 12, after V lost 2 bases and J lost 9 bases. CDR3 length: 16 residues. CDR3 coding DNA: TGTGCCAGCAGTTTACAGGACAGGGTTTACGGGTGGCCCCAGCATTTT. It yields the protein CASSLQDRVYGWPQHF.

The rearrangement links TRBV6-1 to TRBJ1-1; D gene unclear. The CDR3 totals 17 residues. V lost 1 base to trimming and J lost 4 bases, with 19 bases between them. The germline CDR1 and CDR2 sequences are MNHNS and SASEGT. CDR3 sequence (DNA): TGTGCCAGCAGTGAAGATGGCCTCCTACTAGTGGGCACTGAAGCTTTCTTT. It yields the protein CASSEDGLLLVGTEAFF.

V is TRBV19 and J is TRBJ2-7, with 9 positions matching TRBD1. The CDR3 is 14 amino acids. J gave up 6 bases and V 5 bases, and 8 bases lay outside the gene matches. Germline assignment: CDR1 LNHDA and CDR2 SQIVND (reference sequence). The CDR3 region has the DNA TGTGCCAGTAGTCGCCGGGACAGGGAGGCCGAGCAGTACTTC. Translation gives CASSRRDREAEQYF.

This clone occurred a few times. The rearrangement links TRBV6-5 to TRBJ2-7; the match to TRBD2 covers 8 bases. Germline V gene sequence: CDR1 MNHEY, CDR2 SVGAGI. This CDR3 spans 11 amino acids. V lost 6 bases to trimming and J lost 12 bases; unmatched junction nucleotides: 7. The CDR3 bases are TGTGCCAGCAGAACCGGACTAGCTACGTACTTC. Translating it yields CASRTGLATYF.

This clone has a handful of counts. The CDR3 reads CASFLTGDTF. CDR3 DNA sequence: TGTGCCAGCTTCTTGACCGGAGACACCTTC. V is TRBV27 and J is TRBJ1-2; D is undetermined. The CDR3 runs 10 residues. The V end was cut by 8 bases, the J end by 12 bases, with 13 bases between. CDR1 is MNHEY and CDR2 is SMNVEV in the germline V gene (reference sequence).

The chain recombines TRBV28 with TRBJ2-5; a weak D match, TRBD1 (6 bases). The germline V gene has CDR1 MDHEN and CDR2 SYDVKM. V gave up 3 bases and J gave up 2 bases, with 10 bases separating them. The CDR3 runs to 14 residues. Here the CDR3 reads CASSLGARQETQYF. CDR3 in DNA: TGTGCCAGCAGTTTGGGGGCGAGACAAGAGACCCAGTACTTC.

V and J are TRBV29-1 and TRBJ1-2, with D possibly TRBD1 on 5 matching bases. The CDR3 length is 10 residues. Germline values: CDR1 SQVTM, CDR2 ANQGSEA. Trimming shortened V by 6 bases and J by 6 bases, and 8 bases separated the two germline ends. The CDR3 DNA sequence: TGCAGCGTCAGCAGGGATGGCTACACCTTC. This codes for CSVSRDGYTF.

This clone was seen more than once but under ten times. As DNA, the CDR3 is TGTGCCAGCAGCCCCGACAGGGTCGGGAGCAATCAGCCCCAGCATTTT. It specifies CASSPDRVGSNQPQHF. The chain carries TRBV2 and TRBJ1-5; 7 positions match TRBD1. V lost 6 bases and J lost 1; bases outside the gene matches: 9. The CDR3 sequence is 16 residues long. Germline assignment: CDR1 SNHLY and CDR2 FYNNEI.

V and J are TRBV5-6 and TRBJ2-4; 7 nucleotides align to TRBD2. CDR1 is SGHDT and CDR2 is YYEEEE in the germline V gene. V dropped 4 bases and J dropped 3; count of bases not matched to a gene: 10. The CDR3 is made up of 16 amino acids. The CDR3 region is CASSGSGRESKNIQYF. The CDR3 nucleotides are TGTGCCAGCAGCGGTTCGGGGCGGGAGAGCAAAAACATTCAGTACTTC.

The J gene is TRBJ2-3, the V gene TRBV5-1; possibly TRBD1 for D (6 bases). The V end was cut by 3 bases, the J end by 1 base, with 15 bases between. Germline-derived CDR1 and CDR2 are SGHRS and YFSETQ. The CDR3 consists of 16 residues. CDR3 sequence: CASSSGQRIGTDTQYF. DNA of the CDR3: TGCGCCAGCAGCTCTGGACAGCGGATAGGCACAGATACGCAGTATTTT. The whole variable domain, filled in from reference TRBV5-1 and TRBJ2-3, reads KAGVTQTPRYLIKTRGQQVTLSCSPISGHRSVSWYQQTPGQGLQFLFEYFSETQRNKGNFPGRFSGRQFSNSRSEMNVSTLELGDSALYLCASSSGQRIGTDTQYFGPGTRLTVL.

V gene TRBV11-2 combines with J gene TRBJ2-3; D might be TRBD2 (5 bases). Trimming stripped 2 bases from V and 4 bases from J, with 13 bases between. This CDR3 is 15 amino acids long. The V gene's germline CDR1 is SGHAT and CDR2 FQNNGV. For the CDR3, the DNA is TGTGCCAGCAGCTTATTTACCTCCGGGGCAGATACGCAGTATTTT. Residues: CASSLFTSGADTQYF.

The chain joins TRBV7-6 to TRBJ1-1, with no clear D. Trimming removed 4 bases from V and 3 bases from J, with 9 bases in between. Germline CDR1 and CDR2: SGHVS and FNYEAQ. The CDR3 covers 13 residues. The chain's CDR3 is CASSSTRDTEAFF. The CDR3 bases are TGTGCCAGCAGCTCCACCCGGGACACTGAAGCTTTCTTT.

The genes are TRBV25-1 and TRBJ1-2, with D perhaps TRBD1 (5 bases). Germline values: CDR1 MGHDK, CDR2 SYGVNS. The CDR3 length is 16 residues. Trimming removed 4 bases at V and 2 bases at J, with 17 bases between. The chain's CDR3 is CASSAPSGIKNYGYTF. In DNA, the CDR3 is TGTGCCAGCAGTGCCCCATCAGGGATAAAGAACTATGGCTACACCTTC.

CDR3 sequence reads: CASSSMTGMNTEAFF. Written as DNA, the CDR3 is TGCGCCAGCAGCTCGATGACAGGTATGAACACTGAAGCTTTCTTT. The V gene is TRBV5-1, the J gene TRBJ1-1; a weak D match, TRBD1 (6 bases). Germline V CDR1 and CDR2: SGHRS, YFSETQ. Trimming took 3 bases from V and 0 from J, leaving 12 bases between them. The CDR3 loop spans 15 amino acids.

Only a few counts were recorded for this clone. The chain recombines TRBV7-2 with TRBJ1-1; 7 bases map to TRBD1. The germline V gene encodes CDR1 SGHTA and CDR2 FQGNSA. V dropped 5 bases and J dropped 4; count of bases not matched to a gene: 4. The CDR3 is 13 amino acids. The DNA for the CDR3 is TGTGCCAGCAGCCGGGACAGAGGCACTGAAGCTTTCTTT. Protein: CASSRDRGTEAFF.

The V gene is TRBV4-1, the J gene TRBJ2-1; 7 nucleotides line up with TRBD1. Germline lookup yields CDR1 MGHRA and CDR2 YSYEKL. V lost 4 bases, J lost 3 bases, and 3 bases stayed unmatched. This CDR3 contains 14 residues. In DNA form, the CDR3 reads TGCGCCAGCAGCCCCTGGGACAGCTACAATGAGCAGTTCTTC. This codes for CASSPWDSYNEQFF.

The chain combines TRBV21-1 with TRBJ2-7; the table's TRBD2 call for D was not verified on the DNA. TRBV21-1 is termed a pseudogene. The CDR3 loop spans 16 amino acids. CDR3 nucleotides: TGTGCCAGCAGCAAATCTGCGGGGGCCGGCTCCTACGAGCAGTACTTC. Its translation: CASSKSAGAGSYEQYF.

The V and J genes are TRBV28 and TRBJ1-2, with no clear D. The CDR3 totals 11 residues. V lost 9 bases and J lost 7, with 12 bases in between. Germline V gene sequence: CDR1 MDHEN, CDR2 SYDVKM. CDR3 nucleotide sequence: TGTGCCAGTAGGGTAGTCGGTGGCTACACCTTC. It yields the protein CASRVVGGYTF.

CDR3 sequence (DNA): TGTGCCAGCAGCCACAACGTCCTGACTTTC. Amino acid sequence: CASSHNVLTF. The chain links TRBV6-1 to TRBJ2-6; D unresolved. The germline CDR1 and CDR2 sequences are MNHNS and SASEGT. Trimming cost V 6 bases and J 9 bases, with 3 bases left between them. This CDR3 comprises 10 residues.

This chain joins TRBV29-1 and TRBJ1-2; 7 bases are shared with TRBD1. The ends lost 4 bases at V and 5 bases at J; junction bases unmatched: 1. CDR1 and CDR2 from the germline V gene are SQVTM and ANQGSEA. The CDR3 spans 11 residues. The CDR3 protein is CSVAQGYGYTF. CDR3 bases: TGCAGCGTTGCACAGGGGTATGGCTACACCTTC.